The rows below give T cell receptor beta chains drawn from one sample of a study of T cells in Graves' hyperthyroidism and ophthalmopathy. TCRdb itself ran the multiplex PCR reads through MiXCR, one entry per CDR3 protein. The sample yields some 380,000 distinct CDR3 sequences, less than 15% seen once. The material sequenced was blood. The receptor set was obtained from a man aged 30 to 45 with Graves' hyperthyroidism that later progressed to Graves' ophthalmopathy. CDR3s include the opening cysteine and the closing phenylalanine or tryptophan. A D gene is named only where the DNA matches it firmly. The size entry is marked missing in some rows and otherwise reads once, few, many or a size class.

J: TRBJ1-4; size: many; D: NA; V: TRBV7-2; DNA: TGTGCCAGCAGCTCTCAAAACCTGAAACTGTTTTTT; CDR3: CASSSQNLKLFF
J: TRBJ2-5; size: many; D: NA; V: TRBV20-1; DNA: TGCAGTGCTAGGGGGCTAGGAGAGACCCAGTACTTC; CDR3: CSARGLGETQYF
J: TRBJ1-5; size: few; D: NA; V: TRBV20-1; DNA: TGCAGTGCTAGGCGGGACGGCAATCAGCCCCAGCATTTT; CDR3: CSARRDGNQPQHF
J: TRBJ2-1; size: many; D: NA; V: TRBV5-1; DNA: TGCGCCAGCAGCTTGATGGGTCCCTACAATGAGCAGTTCTTC; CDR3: CASSLMGPYNEQFF
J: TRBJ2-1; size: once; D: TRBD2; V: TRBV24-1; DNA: TGTGCCACCAGCGGCGGGGGGGGCATCAATGAGCAGTTCTTC; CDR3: CATSGGGGINEQFF
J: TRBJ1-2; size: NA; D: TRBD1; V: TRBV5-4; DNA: TGTGCCAGCAGCGGGGACAGGGGACTACATGGCTACACCTTC; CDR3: CASSGDRGLHGYTF
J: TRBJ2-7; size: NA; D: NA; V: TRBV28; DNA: TGTGCCAGCAGTCGGGGACGGGGGTTTTCCTACGAGCAGTACTTC; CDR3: CASSRGRGFSYEQYF
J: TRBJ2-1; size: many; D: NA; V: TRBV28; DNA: TGTGCCAGCAGTTTATTCCAGAGCTCCTACAATGAGCAGTTCTTC; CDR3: CASSLFQSSYNEQFF
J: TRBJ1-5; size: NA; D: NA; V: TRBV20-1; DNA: TGCAGTGTCAGGGAGAGCAATCAGCCCCAGCATTTT; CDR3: CSVRESNQPQHF
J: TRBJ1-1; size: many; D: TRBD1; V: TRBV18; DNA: TGTGCCAGCTCACTCAGTCAGGGGGCCACTGAAGCTTTCTTT; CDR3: CASSLSQGATEAFF
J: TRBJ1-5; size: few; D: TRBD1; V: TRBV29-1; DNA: TGCAGCGGTAACTCGACAGGGGGCATCCGCAATCAGCCCCAGCATTTT; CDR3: CSGNSTGGIRNQPQHF
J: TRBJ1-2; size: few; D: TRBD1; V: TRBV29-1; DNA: TGCAGCGTACCCGACAGGGGTTATGGCTACACCTTC; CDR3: CSVPDRGYGYTF
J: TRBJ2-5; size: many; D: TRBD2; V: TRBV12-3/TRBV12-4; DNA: TGTGCCAGCAGTACCAGGCTAGCGGGGTTACAAGAGACCCAGTACTTC; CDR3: CASSTRLAGLQETQYF
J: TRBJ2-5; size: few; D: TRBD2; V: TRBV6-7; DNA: TGTGCCAGCAGTTACGGAGGACTAGCGGGGGGGCCGTGGGAGACCCAGTACTTC; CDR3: CASSYGGLAGGPWETQYF
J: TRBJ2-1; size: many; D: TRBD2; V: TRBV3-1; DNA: TGTGCCAGCAGCCAGGGGAGGCGGGGGGGGATGGGGCAGTTCTTC; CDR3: CASSQGRRGGMGQFF
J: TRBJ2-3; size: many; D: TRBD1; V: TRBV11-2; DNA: TGTGCCAGCAGCCTCGGACAGGGGGTCATCGATACGCAGTATTTT; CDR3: CASSLGQGVIDTQYF